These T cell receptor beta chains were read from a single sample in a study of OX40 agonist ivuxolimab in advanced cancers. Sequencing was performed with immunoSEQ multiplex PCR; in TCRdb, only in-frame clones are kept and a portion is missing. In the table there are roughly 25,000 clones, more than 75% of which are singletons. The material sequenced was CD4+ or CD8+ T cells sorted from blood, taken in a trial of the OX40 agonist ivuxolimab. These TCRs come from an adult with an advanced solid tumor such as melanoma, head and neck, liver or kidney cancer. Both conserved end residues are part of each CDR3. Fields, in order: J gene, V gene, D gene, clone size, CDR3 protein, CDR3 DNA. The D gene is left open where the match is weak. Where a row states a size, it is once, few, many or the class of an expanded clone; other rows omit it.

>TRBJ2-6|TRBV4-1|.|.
CASSTTPQGSGANVLTF
TGCGCCAGCAGCACAACCCCACAAGGCTCTGGGGCCAACGTCCTGACTTTC
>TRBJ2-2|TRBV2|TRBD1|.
CASRKPGQGPGELFF
TGTGCCAGCAGAAAACCGGGACAGGGTCCCGGGGAGCTGTTTTTT
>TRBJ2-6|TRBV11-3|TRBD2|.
CASSPGGAGANVLTF
TGTGCCAGCAGCCCGGGGGGGGCCGGGGCCAACGTCCTGACTTTC
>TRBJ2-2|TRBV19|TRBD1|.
CASSIVKGATGELFF
TGTGCCAGTAGTATTGTTAAGGGGGCCACCGGGGAGCTGTTTTTT
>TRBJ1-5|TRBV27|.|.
CASSLFGSNQPQHF
TGTGCCAGCAGTTTATTTGGGAGCAATCAGCCCCAGCATTTT
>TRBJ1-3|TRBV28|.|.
CASTSSGNTIYF
TGTGCCAGCACGAGCTCTGGAAACACCATATATTTT
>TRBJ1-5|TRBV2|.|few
CASSGDTNYQPQHF
TGTGCCAGCAGTGGAGACACCAATTATCAGCCCCAGCATTTT
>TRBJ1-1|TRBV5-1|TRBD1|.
CASSFIGTGKATEAFF
TGCGCCAGCAGCTTTATCGGGACAGGGAAGGCCACTGAAGCTTTCTTT
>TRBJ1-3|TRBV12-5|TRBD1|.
CASGLAPGTEGGNTIYF
TGTGCTAGTGGTTTGGCCCCCGGGACAGAGGGTGGAAACACCATATATTTT
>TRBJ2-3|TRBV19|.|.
CASRLSGDTQYF
TGTGCCAGTAGGCTAAGTGGGGATACGCAGTATTTT
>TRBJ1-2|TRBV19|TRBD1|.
CASSSRDREGYTF
TGTGCCAGTAGTTCCCGGGACAGGGAAGGCTACACCTTC
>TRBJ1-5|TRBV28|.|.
CASSPFRNQPQHF
TGTGCCAGCAGTCCCTTTAGGAATCAGCCCCAGCATTTT
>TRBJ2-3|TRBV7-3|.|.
CASSFVAADTQYF
TGTGCCAGCAGCTTCGTCGCGGCAGATACGCAGTATTTT
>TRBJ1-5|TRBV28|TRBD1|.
CASSLWLPTGDQPQHF
TGTGCCAGCAGTTTATGGTTGCCCACAGGGGATCAGCCCCAGCATTTT
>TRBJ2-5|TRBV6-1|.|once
CASRRGASGQETQYF
TGTGCCAGCAGGAGGGGGGCTAGCGGACAAGAGACCCAGTACTTC
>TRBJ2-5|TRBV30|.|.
CAWKWASQGETQYF
TGTGCCTGGAAATGGGCGAGCCAGGGTGAGACCCAGTACTTC
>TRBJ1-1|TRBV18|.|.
CASSPLGDGITEAFF
TGTGCCAGCTCACCCTTGGGGGACGGGATCACTGAAGCTTTCTTT
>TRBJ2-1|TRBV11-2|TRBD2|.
CASSPRGGFNEQFF
TGTGCCAGCAGCCCCCGGGGGGGCTTCAATGAGCAGTTCTTC
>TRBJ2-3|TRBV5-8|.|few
CASRPSTDTQYF
TGTGCCAGCAGGCCGAGCACAGATACGCAGTATTTT
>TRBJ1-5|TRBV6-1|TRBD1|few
CASSEDREALLISNQPQHF
TGTGCCAGCAGTGAGGACAGGGAGGCCCTCCTTATTAGCAATCAGCCCCAGCATTTT
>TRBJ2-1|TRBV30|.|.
CALGDRPGYNEQFF
TGTGCCTTAGGAGACCGTCCTGGGTACAATGAGCAGTTCTTC
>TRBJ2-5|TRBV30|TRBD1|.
CAWTPGTGGYETQYF
TGTGCCTGGACACCCGGAACAGGGGGCTATGAGACCCAGTACTTC
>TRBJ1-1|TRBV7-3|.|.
CASSLGAGRFTEAFF
TGTGCCAGCAGCTTAGGGGCAGGGCGATTCACTGAAGCTTTCTTT
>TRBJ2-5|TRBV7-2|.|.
CASSLYQETQYF
TGTGCCAGCAGCTTGTACCAAGAGACCCAGTACTTC
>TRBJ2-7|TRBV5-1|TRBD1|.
CASSLAPPDRGYNEQYF
TGCGCCAGCAGCTTGGCTCCCCCGGACAGGGGTTATAACGAGCAGTACTTC
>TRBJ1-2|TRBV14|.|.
CASSQVGYTF
TGTGCCAGCAGCCAAGTTGGCTACACCTTC
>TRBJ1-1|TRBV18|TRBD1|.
CASSPSQGEYTEAFF
TGTGCCAGCTCACCAAGTCAGGGGGAGTACACTGAAGCTTTCTTT
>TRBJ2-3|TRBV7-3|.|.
CASSFRDLPEDTQYF
TGTGCCAGCAGCTTCCGGGACCTCCCAGAAGATACGCAGTATTTT
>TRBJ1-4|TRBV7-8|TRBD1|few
CASKQGATNEKLFF
TGTGCCAGCAAACAGGGGGCAACTAATGAAAAACTGTTTTTT
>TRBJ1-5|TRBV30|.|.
CAWASQGNQPQHF
TGTGCCTGGGCATCACAGGGAAATCAGCCCCAGCATTTT
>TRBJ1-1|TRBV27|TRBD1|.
CASSSLLGQGDLNTEAFF
TGTGCCAGCAGTTCGCTACTCGGACAGGGGGACCTGAACACTGAAGCTTTCTTT
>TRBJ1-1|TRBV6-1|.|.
CASSGRGGGEAFF
TGTGCCAGCAGTGGAAGAGGGGGGGGTGAAGCTTTCTTT
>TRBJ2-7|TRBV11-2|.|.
CASSLPGHEQYF
TGTGCCAGCAGCTTGCCCGGGCACGAGCAGTACTTC
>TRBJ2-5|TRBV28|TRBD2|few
CASSLAGGLRETQYF
TGTGCCAGCAGTCTAGCGGGGGGGCTGAGAGAGACCCAGTACTTC
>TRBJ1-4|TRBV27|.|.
CASRPYPGLNEKLFF
TGTGCCAGCAGGCCTTACCCAGGGCTTAATGAAAAACTGTTTTTT
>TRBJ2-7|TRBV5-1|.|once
CASSPSAYEQYF
TGCGCCAGCTCCCCCAGTGCGTACGAGCAGTACTTC
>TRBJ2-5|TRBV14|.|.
CASSQGGTQYF
TGTGCCAGCAGCCAAGGGGGGACCCAGTACTTC
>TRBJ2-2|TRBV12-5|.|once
CASGIPTGELFF
TGTGCTAGCGGGATCCCCACCGGGGAGCTGTTTTTT
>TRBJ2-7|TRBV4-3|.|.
CASSQDPSGALSYEQYF
TGCGCCAGCAGCCAAGATCCATCGGGAGCGCTCTCCTACGAGCAGTACTTC
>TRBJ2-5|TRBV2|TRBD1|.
CASRGGDRGQETQYF
TGTGCCAGCAGGGGAGGGGACAGGGGGCAAGAGACCCAGTACTTC
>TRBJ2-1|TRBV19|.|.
CASSIRSNAFYVNEQFF
TGTGCCAGTAGTATCCGCTCGAACGCGTTTTACGTCAATGAGCAGTTCTTC
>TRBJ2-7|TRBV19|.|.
CASSIREVPYEQYF
TGTGCCAGTAGTATTCGGGAAGTCCCCTACGAGCAGTACTTC
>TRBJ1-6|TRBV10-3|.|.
CAISDRWGSNSPLHF
TGTGCCATCAGTGATAGGTGGGGCTCTAATTCACCCCTCCACTTT
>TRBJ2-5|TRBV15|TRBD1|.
CATSRDTGQGKATQYF
TGTGCCACCAGCAGAGATACGGGACAGGGGAAAGCGACCCAGTACTTC
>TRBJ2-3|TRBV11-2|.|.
CASSSLGHRASDTQYF
TGTGCCAGCAGCTCTTTGGGACATAGGGCTTCAGATACGCAGTATTTT